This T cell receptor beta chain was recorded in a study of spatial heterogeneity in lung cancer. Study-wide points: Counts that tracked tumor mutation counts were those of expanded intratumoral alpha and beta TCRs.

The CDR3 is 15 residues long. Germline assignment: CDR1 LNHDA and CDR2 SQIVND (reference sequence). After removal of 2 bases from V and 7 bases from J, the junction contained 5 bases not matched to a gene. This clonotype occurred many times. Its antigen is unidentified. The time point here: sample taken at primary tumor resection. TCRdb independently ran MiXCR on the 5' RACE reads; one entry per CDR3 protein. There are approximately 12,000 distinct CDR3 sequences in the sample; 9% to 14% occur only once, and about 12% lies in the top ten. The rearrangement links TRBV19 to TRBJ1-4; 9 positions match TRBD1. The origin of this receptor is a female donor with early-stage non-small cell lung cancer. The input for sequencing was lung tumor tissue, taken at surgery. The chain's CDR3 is CASSIQGTGIEKLFF. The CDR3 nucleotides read TGTGCCAGTAGTATACAAGGGACAGGGATTGAAAAACTGTTTTTT.